The next 5 T cell receptor beta chains were all read from a single sample in a study of T cell responses to AZD1222 COVID-19 vaccine. Assay used: immunoSEQ multiplex PCR; TCRdb lists only in-frame clones, some missing. The sample yields approximately 140,000 clones, roughly 89% seen once. Sequencing was performed on peripheral blood, taken 28 days after the second AZD1222 dose. These receptor sequences come from an adult who received the AZD1222 COVID-19 vaccine.

In its sample, this clone was seen once. This chain connects TRBV5-1 to TRBJ1-2, with TRBD1 matching 10 bases. Trimming at V came to 0 bases and at J to 0 bases, leaving 5 bases not matched to a gene. Per germline, CDR1 SGHRS and CDR2 YFSETQ. The CDR3 runs to 17 residues. DNA of the CDR3: TGCGCCAGCAGCTTGGACGGGACAGGGGCAGCTAACTATGGCTACACCTTC. It yields the protein CASSLDGTGAANYGYTF.

This clone has only one observation. V usage is TRBV28 and J usage is TRBJ2-4, with D perhaps TRBD1 or TRBD2 (5 bases each). Looked up from germline, CDR1 is MDHEN and CDR2 is SYDVKM. This CDR3 comprises 16 residues. The V end lost 6 bases, the J end lost 0 bases, and 15 bases lay between the germline ends. In DNA, the CDR3 is TGTGCCAGCAGCCTTATTACAGGACTAGCCAAAAACATTCAGTACTTC. Its translation is CASSLITGLAKNIQYF. The full variable domain, its missing parts supplied by reference TRBV28 and TRBJ2-4, is DVKVTQSSRYLVKRTGEKVFLECVQDMDHENMFWYRQDPGLGLRLIYFSYDVKMKEKGDIPEGYSVSREKKERFSLILESASTNQTSMYLCASSLITGLAKNIQYFGAGTRLSVL.

This clone was counted only a few times. The chain is built from TRBV20-1 and TRBJ1-1, with D perhaps matching TRBD1 (5 bases). Trimming removed 2 bases from V and 4 bases from J, with 5 bases in between. In germline, CDR1 is DFQATT, CDR2 SNEGSKA (reference sequence). This CDR3 has 11 amino acids. CDR3 amino acids: CSARQGTEAFF. The CDR3, as DNA: TGCAGTGCTAGACAGGGCACTGAAGCTTTCTTT.

V and J are TRBV7-2 and TRBJ1-5; TRBD1 agrees at 7 bases. The CDR3 covers 15 residues. CDR1 is SGHTA, CDR2 FQGNSA, per germline. J was trimmed by 5 bases and V by 4 bases; bases with no gene match: 8. The CDR3 nucleotides read TGTGCCAGCAGCTACACCGACAGGGAATATCAGCCCCAGCATTTT. The encoded protein is CASSYTDREYQPQHF.

This clone occurred once. The rearrangement joins TRBV4-1 to TRBJ1-4; no clear D gene. V dropped 0 bases and J dropped 0 bases, with 5 bases sitting between them. CDR1 is MGHRA, CDR2 YSYEKL, per germline. This CDR3 spans 15 amino acids. The CDR3 nucleotides read TGCGCCAGCAGCCAAGAGGGCGCAACTAATGAAAAACTGTTTTTT. It translates to CASSQEGATNEKLFF.